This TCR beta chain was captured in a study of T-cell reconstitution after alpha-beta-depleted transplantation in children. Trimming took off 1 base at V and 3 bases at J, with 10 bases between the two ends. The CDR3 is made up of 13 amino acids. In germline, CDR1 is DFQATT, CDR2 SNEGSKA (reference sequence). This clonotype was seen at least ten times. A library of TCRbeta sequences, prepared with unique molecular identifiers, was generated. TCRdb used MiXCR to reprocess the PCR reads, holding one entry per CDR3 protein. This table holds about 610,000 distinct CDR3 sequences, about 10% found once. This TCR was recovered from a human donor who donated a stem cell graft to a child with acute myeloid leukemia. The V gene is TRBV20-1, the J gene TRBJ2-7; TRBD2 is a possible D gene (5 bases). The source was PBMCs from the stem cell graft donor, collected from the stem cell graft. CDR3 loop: CSARVGSDYEQYF. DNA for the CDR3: TGCAGTGCTAGAGTCGGTAGCGACTACGAGCAGTACTTC.